The clone carrying this T cell receptor beta chain was seen repeatedly, ten times or more. Antigen unknown. The data originate from a study of T cells in Graves' hyperthyroidism and ophthalmopathy. Amplification of TCR beta CDR3 regions used RNA as the template. With the HTBI primer set, the TCR CDR3 went through a first round of RT-PCR. A single record per CDR3 protein comes from TCRdb applying MiXCR to the multiplex PCR reads. Altogether some 400,000 distinct CDR3 sequences are present, about 18% being singletons, with the ten largest covering around 4%. Overall study findings and caveats: Ophthalmopathy prediction by the model preceded onset by a median about 6 months.

The CDR3 extends over 12 amino acids. Trimming cost V 7 bases and J 1 base, with 11 bases left between them. Germline V gene sequence: CDR1 SQVTM, CDR2 ANQGSEA. Sequences were obtained from blood. This chain connects TRBV29-1 to TRBJ2-7; a possible D gene is TRBD2 (5 bases). The receptor was isolated from a woman aged 18-35 years with Graves' hyperthyroidism. The DNA for the CDR3 is TGCAGCGCTGTGGGAGATTCCTACGAGCAGTACTTC. It codes for CSAVGDSYEQYF.